The T cell receptor (beta chain) described here comes from a study of blood T cell repertoires in COVID-19. Germline assignment: CDR1 KGHDR and CDR2 SFDVKD. V shed 2 bases, J shed 8 bases, and the junction held 13 bases outside the gene matches. The CDR3 has 19 residues. TCRdb's table, derived via immunoSEQ multiplex PCR, lists solely in-frame clones and lacks some. The table includes roughly 350,000 clones, 70% to 90% detected once. The material sequenced was peripheral blood. The origin of this receptor is a woman aged 50 to 65 with active or convalescent COVID-19. The J gene is TRBJ2-1, the V gene TRBV24-1; the match to TRBD2 covers 14 bases. CDR3 DNA: TGTGCCACCAGTGATTCTGGGACTAGCGGGGGAGTTGCTGGGGATGAGCAGTTCTTC. The encoded protein is CATSDSGTSGGVAGDEQFF.